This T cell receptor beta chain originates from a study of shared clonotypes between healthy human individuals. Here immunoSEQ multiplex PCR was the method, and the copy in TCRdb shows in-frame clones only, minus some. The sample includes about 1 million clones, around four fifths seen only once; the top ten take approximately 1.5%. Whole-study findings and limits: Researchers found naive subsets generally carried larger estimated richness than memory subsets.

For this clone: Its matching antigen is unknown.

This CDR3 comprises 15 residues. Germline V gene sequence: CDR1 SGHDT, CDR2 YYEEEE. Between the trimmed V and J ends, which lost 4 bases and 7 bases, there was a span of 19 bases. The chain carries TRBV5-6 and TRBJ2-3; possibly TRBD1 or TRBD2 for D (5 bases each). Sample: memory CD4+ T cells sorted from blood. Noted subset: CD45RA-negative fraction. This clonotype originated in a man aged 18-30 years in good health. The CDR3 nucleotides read TGTGCCAGCAGCCTACCTGGGACCGCAAGGAATACGCAGTATTTT. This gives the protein CASSLPGTARNTQYF.